The text below deals with one T cell receptor beta chain. The antigen is undetermined. Brentuximab vedotin exposure varied, and every patient relapsed after autologous stem cell transplantation. Complete response, partial response or progressive disease constituted the best response categories observed. After removal of 6 bases from V and 5 bases from J, the junction contained 2 bases not matched to a gene. This CDR3 is built from 13 residues. Germline CDR1 reads SNHLY; CDR2 reads FYNNEI. This entry comes from a study of PD-1 blockade in classical Hodgkin lymphoma. Findings and caveats of the study: The study reported lower baseline TCR diversity in newly diagnosed patients than in healthy donors. Complete responders matched newly diagnosed patients in baseline diversity. Exclusion applied to patients who initiated nivolumab less than 1 year following ASCT.

The protocol was immunoSEQ multiplex PCR, while the TCRdb copy is restricted to in-frame clones and leaves out a portion. Here the sample spans fewer than 25,000 clones, about 82% being singletons. This receptor was obtained from a human donor with classical Hodgkin lymphoma. This sample comprised peripheral blood mononuclear cells (PBMCs), obtained before the second cycle of nivolumab. The rearrangement joins TRBV2 to TRBJ2-3; 10 positions agree with TRBD2. The CDR3 DNA reads as TGTGCCAGCAGGTCTAGCGGGGGAGATACGCAGTATTTT. Translating gives CASRSSGGDTQYF.